This TCR beta chain was obtained from a study of blood T cell repertoires in COVID-19. Across the whole study: Some COVID-19 samples were acute and others convalescent; all came from the United States, Italy and Spain.

A Seattle source enrolled patients during active infection and followed them longitudinally. The junction had 5 bases not matched to a gene; V was cut back by 5 bases and J by 0 bases. The CDR3 consists of 15 residues. CDR1 and CDR2 from the germline V gene are MDHEN and SYDVKM. Per the original methods: Quantification of nucleated cells was approximated via reference gene primer amplification. Method: immunoSEQ multiplex PCR; TCRdb's copy keeps in-frame clones and lacks some. The DNA gave D and trimming, while V, J and clone size come from that table. The repertoire holds fewer than 250,000 clones, with 85% as singletons.

This receptor was obtained from a man aged 60 to 75 with COVID-19, enrolled during active disease. V usage is TRBV28 and J usage is TRBJ2-3; 7 nucleotides align to TRBD1. The sequenced sample consisted of peripheral blood. CDR3 sequence: CASSRTGPSTDTQYF. The CDR3 coding sequence is TGTGCCAGCAGTCGGACAGGCCCTAGCACAGATACGCAGTATTTT.